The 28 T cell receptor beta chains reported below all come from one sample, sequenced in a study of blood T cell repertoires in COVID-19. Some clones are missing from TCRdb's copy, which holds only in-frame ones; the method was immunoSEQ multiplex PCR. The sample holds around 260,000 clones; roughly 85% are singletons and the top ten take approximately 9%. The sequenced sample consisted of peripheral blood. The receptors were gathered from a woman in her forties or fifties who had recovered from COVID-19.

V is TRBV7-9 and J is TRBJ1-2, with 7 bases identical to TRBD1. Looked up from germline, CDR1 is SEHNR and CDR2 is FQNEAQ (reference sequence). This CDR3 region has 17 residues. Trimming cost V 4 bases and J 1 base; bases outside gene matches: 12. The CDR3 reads CASSSLRSQGGNYGYTF. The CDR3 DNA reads TGTGCCAGCAGCTCCCTACGATCTCAGGGGGGTAACTATGGCTACACCTTC.

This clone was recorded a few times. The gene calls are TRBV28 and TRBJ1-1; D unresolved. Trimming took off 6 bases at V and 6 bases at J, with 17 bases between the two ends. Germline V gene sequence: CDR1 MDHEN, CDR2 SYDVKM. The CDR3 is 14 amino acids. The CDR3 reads CASSPAARKAEAFF. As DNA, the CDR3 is TGTGCCAGCAGCCCCGCGGCAAGAAAGGCTGAAGCTTTCTTT.

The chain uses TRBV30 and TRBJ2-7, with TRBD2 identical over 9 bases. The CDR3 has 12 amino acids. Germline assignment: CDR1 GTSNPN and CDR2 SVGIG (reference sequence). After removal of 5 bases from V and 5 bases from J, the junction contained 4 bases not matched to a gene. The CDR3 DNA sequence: TGTGCCTGGGCTAGCGGGAACCACGAGCAGTACTTC. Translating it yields CAWASGNHEQYF. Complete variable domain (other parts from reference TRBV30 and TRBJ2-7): SQTIHQWPATLVQPVGSPLSLECTVEGTSNPNLYWYRQAAGRGLQLLFYSVGIGQISSEVPQNLSASRPQDRQFILSSKKLLLSDSGFYLCAWASGNHEQYFGPGTRLTVT.

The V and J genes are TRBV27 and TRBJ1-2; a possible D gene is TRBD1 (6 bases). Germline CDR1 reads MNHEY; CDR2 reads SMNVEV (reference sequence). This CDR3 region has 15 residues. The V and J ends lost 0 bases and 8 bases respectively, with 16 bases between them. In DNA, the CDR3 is TGTGCCAGCAGTTTATCGGGCGGGGGCGTTCGGGGCTACACCTTC. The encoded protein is CASSLSGGGVRGYTF.

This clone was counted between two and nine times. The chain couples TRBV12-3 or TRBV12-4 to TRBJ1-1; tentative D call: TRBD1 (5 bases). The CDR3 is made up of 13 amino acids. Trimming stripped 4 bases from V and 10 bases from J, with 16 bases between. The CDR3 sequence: CASSSRTPSAAFF. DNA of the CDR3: TGTGCCAGCAGTTCCCGGACACCCTCTGCAGCTTTCTTT.

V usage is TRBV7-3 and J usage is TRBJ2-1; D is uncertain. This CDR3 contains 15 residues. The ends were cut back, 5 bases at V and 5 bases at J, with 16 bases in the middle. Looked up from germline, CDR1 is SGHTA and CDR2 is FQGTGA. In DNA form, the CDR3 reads TGTGCCAGCAGCCTCGGTCCGAGGAGTAACAATGAGCAGTTCTTC. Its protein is CASSLGPRSNNEQFF.

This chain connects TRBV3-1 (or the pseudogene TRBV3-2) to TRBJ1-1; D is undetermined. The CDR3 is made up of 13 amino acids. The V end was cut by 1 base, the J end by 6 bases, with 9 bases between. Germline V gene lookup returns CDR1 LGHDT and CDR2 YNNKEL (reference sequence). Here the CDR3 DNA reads TGTGCCAGCAGCCAAGGAGTTCGCGCTGAAGCTTTCTTT. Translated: CASSQGVRAEAFF.

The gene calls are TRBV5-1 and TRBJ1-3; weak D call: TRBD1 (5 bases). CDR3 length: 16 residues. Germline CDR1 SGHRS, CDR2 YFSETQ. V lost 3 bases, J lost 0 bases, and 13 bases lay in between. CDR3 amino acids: CASSSDSQSSGNTIYF. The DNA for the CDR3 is TGCGCCAGCAGCTCCGACAGCCAGAGCTCTGGAAACACCATATATTTT.

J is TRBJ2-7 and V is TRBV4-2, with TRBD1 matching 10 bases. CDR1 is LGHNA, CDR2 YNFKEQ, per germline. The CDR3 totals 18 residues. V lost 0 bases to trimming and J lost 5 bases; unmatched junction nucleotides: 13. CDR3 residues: CASSQDGTGERFFDEQYF. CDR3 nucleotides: TGTGCCAGCAGCCAAGATGGGACAGGGGAACGATTTTTCGACGAGCAGTACTTC.

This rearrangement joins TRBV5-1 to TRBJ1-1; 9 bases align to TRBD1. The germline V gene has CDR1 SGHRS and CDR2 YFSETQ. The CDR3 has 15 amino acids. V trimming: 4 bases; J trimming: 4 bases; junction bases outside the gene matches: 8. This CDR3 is CASSAGQGRATEAFF. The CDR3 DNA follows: TGCGCCAGCAGCGCGGGACAGGGAAGGGCCACTGAAGCTTTCTTT.

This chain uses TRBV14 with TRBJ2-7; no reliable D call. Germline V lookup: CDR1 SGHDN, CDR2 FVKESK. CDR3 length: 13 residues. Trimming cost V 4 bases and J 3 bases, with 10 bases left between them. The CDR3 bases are TGTGCCAGCAGCCTCCCATCGAGCTACGAGCAGTACTTC. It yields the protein CASSLPSSYEQYF.

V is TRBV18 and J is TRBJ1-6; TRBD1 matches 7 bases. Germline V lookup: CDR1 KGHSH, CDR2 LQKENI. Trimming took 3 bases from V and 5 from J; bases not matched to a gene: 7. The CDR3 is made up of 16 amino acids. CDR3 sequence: CASSPNRGGNNSPLHF. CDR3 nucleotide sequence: TGTGCCAGCTCACCGAACAGGGGTGGCAATAATTCACCCCTCCACTTT.

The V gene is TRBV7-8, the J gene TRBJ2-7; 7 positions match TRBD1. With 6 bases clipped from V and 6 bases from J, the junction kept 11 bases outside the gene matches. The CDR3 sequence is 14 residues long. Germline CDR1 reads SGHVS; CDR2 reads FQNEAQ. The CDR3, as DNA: TGTGCCAGCAGATCAATGACAGGGCAAGCCGAGCAGTACTTC. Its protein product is CASRSMTGQAEQYF.

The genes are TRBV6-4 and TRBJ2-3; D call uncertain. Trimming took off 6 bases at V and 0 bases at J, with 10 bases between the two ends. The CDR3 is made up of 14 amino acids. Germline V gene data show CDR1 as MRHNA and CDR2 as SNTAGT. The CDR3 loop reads CASSPGRSTDTQYF. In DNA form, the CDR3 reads TGTGCCAGCAGCCCGGGTCGCAGCACAGATACGCAGTATTTT.

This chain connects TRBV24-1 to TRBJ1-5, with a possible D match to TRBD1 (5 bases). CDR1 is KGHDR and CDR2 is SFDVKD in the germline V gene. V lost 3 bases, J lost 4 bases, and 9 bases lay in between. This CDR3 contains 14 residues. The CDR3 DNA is TGTGCCACCAGTGATCAGGGAGGAAATCAGCCCCAGCATTTT. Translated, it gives CATSDQGGNQPQHF.

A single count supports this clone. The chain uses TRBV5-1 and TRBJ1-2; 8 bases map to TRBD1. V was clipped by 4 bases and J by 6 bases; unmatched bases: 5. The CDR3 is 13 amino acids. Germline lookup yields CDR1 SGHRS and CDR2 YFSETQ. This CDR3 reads CASSHGQGNGYTF. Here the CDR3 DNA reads TGCGCCAGCAGCCACGGACAGGGTAATGGCTACACCTTC. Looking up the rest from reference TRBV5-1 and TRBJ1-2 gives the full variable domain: KAGVTQTPRYLIKTRGQQVTLSCSPISGHRSVSWYQQTPGQGLQFLFEYFSETQRNKGNFPGRFSGRQFSNSRSEMNVSTLELGDSALYLCASSHGQGNGYTFGSGTRLTVV.

CDR3 sequence (DNA): TGTGCCAGCAGTGAAGCGCTTCTAGCGGGGGGGGCCAATGAGCAGTTCTTC. Protein sequence: CASSEALLAGGANEQFF. This chain links TRBV6-1 with TRBJ2-1; 12 bases map to TRBD2. Germline loops: CDR1 MNHNS, CDR2 SASEGT. V lost 0 bases, J lost 6 bases, and 6 bases stayed unmatched. The CDR3 contains 17 residues.

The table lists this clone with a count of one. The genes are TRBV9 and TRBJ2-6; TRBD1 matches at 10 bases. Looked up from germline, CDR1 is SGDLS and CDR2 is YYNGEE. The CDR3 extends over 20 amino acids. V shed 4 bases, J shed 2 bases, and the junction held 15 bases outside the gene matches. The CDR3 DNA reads TGTGCCAGCAGCCCCACCCATCGTTATGGGACAGGGGCTGGGGCCAACGTCCTGACTTTC. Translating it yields CASSPTHRYGTGAGANVLTF.

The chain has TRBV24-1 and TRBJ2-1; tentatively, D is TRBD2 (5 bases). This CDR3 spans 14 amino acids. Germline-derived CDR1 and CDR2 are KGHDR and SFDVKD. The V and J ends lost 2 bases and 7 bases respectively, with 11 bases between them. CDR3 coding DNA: TGTGCCACCAGTGATTATATAGGGAGAAATGAGCAGTTCTTC. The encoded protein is CATSDYIGRNEQFF.

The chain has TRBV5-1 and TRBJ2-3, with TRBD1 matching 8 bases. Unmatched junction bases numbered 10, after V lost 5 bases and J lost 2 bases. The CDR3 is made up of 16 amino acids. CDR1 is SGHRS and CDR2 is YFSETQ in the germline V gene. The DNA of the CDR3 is TGCGCCAGCAGTTCCCGGACAGGGCGAGTCACAGATACGCAGTATTTT. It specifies CASSSRTGRVTDTQYF.

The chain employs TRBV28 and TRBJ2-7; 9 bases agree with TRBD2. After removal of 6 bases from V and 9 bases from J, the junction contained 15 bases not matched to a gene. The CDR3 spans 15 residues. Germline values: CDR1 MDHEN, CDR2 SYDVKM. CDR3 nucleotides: TGTGCCAGCAGCCTCTCGGGCGGGGGGGCAAAATGGCAGTACTTC. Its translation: CASSLSGGGAKWQYF.

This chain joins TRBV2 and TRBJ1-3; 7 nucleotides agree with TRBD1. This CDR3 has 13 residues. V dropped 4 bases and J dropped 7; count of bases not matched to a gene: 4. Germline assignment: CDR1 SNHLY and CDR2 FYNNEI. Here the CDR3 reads CASSGTGDNTIYF. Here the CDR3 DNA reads TGTGCCAGCAGTGGTACAGGGGATAACACCATATATTTT. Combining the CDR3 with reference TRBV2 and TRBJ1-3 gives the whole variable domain EPEVTQTPSHQVTQMGQEVILRCVPISNHLYFYWYRQILGQKVEFLVSFYNNEISEKSEIFDDQFSVERPDGSNFTLKIRSTKLEDSAMYFCASSGTGDNTIYFGEGSWLTVV.

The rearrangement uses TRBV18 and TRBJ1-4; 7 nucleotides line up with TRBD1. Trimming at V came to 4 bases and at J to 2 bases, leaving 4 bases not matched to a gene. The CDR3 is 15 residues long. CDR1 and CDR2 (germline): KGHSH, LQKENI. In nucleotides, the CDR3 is TGTGCCAGCTCACGTTCGACAGGGACTAATGAAAAACTGTTTTTT. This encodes CASSRSTGTNEKLFF.

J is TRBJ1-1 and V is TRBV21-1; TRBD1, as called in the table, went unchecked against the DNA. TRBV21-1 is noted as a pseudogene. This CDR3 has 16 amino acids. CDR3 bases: TGTGCCAGCAGCAAATGGCCGGACAGGGGGGACACTGAAGCTTTCTTT. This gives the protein CASSKWPDRGDTEAFF.

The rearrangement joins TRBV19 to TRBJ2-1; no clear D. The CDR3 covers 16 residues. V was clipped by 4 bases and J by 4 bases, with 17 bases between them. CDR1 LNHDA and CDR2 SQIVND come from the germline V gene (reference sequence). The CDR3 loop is CASSSELYPLYNEQFF. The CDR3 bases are TGTGCCAGTAGTAGCGAGTTGTACCCCCTATACAATGAGCAGTTCTTC.

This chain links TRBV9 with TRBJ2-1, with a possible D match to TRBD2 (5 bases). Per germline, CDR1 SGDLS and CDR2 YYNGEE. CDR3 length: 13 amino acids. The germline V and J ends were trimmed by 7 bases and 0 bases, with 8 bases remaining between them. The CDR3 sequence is CASSGSSYNEQFF. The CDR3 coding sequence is TGTGCCAGCTCGGGGAGCTCCTACAATGAGCAGTTCTTC.

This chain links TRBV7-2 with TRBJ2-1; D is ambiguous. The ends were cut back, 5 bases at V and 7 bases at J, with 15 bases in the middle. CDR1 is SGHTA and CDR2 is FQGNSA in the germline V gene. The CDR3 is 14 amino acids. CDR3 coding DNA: TGTGCCAGCAGCCAGAGCCTGGGCACAAATGAGCAGTTCTTC. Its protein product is CASSQSLGTNEQFF.

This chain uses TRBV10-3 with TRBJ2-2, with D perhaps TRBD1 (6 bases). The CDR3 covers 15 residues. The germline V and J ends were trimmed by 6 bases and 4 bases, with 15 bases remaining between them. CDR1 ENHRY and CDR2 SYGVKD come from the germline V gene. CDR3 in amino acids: CAIRRTVRSTGELFF. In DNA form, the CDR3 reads TGTGCCATCAGGCGGACAGTTCGAAGCACCGGGGAGCTGTTTTTT.